The entry that follows covers one T cell receptor (beta chain) sequence. What it binds is unknown. The data were obtained in a study of Ad26.COV2.S vaccination and SARS-CoV-2 variants. Across the whole study: As a participant in COV1001, the donor was in the Ad26.COV2.S trial arm. Ad26.COV2.S given intramuscularly, once or twice 56 days apart. General study findings and limits: Overall T cell responses may have been underestimated by the analyses of TCR breadth and depth. Researchers reported similar non-spike TCR breadth in vaccine and placebo recipients.

Treatment here: 19 received Ad26.COV2.S at low or high dose, single or two shots; several received placebo; per-sample allocation not given. On day 63 after the first injection, vaccine and placebo recipients gave samples. V was pared by 5 bases and J by 2 bases, with 16 bases of the junction left unmatched. There are 19 residues in the CDR3. Germline CDR1 reads MRHNA; CDR2 reads SNTAGT. Assay used: immunoSEQ multiplex PCR; TCRdb lists only in-frame clones, some missing. Here the sample spans some 350,000 clones, under 90% being singletons. The chain carries TRBV6-4 and TRBJ1-3; 9 bases align to TRBD1. This receptor was identified in a person between 18 and 60 years old who received the Ad26.COV2.S COVID-19 vaccine or a placebo. Sequenced here: peripheral blood, sampled in a trial of Ad26.COV2.S vaccine versus placebo. CDR3 protein: CASSLPGQGFEEAGNTIYF. The CDR3 DNA reads as TGTGCCAGCAGTTTGCCGGGACAGGGATTCGAGGAGGCTGGAAACACCATATATTTT.